The 27 T cell receptor beta chains presented below share a single source sample, sequenced in a study of shared clonotypes between healthy human individuals (dated by TCRdb to the early 2020s). Receptors were amplified or captured by the immunoSEQ multiplex PCR assay. TCRdb's version of the immuneACCESS table is confined to in-frame rearrangements and falls short of the full clone set. An unresolved V gene accounts for under half of the shortfall where checked; the remainder is of unknown origin. The sample yields 700,000 or so clones; approximately 79% were counted once. The top ten clonotypes cover approximately 1.8% of the sample. Material: memory CD4+ T cells sorted from blood. Explained via the paper, the cell subset or site label denotes: CD45RA-negative fraction. These receptors originate from a woman in her twenties or thirties in good health.

The V call is TRBV5-1, the J call TRBJ2-7, with TRBD1 identical over 8 bases. CDR3 length: 13 residues. V lost 7 bases and J lost 3; bases outside the gene matches: 6. CDR1 SGHRS and CDR2 YFSETQ come from the germline V gene. The DNA for the CDR3 is TGCGCCAGCGGGCTCACAGGGGGCTACGAGCAGTACTTC. Its translation: CASGLTGGYEQYF.

V is TRBV9 and J is TRBJ1-2; TRBD1 is a possible D gene (5 bases). CDR1 and CDR2 from the germline V gene are SGDLS and YYNGEE. Trimming shortened V by 3 bases and J by 3 bases, and 6 bases separated the two germline ends. The CDR3 loop spans 12 amino acids. Here the CDR3 DNA reads TGTGCCAGCAGCGCGACAGACTATGGCTACACCTTC. Its translation: CASSATDYGYTF.

The genes are TRBV6-5 and TRBJ2-6; D ambiguous. V lost 6 bases, J lost 2 bases, and 8 bases lay in between. From germline, CDR1 is MNHEY and CDR2 SVGAGI. The CDR3 runs 14 residues. Here the CDR3 reads CASRQDTGANVLTF. CDR3 nucleotide sequence: TGTGCCAGCAGGCAGGATACTGGGGCCAACGTCCTGACTTTC.

The chain carries TRBV10-2 and TRBJ1-2; TRBD1 agrees at 10 bases. From germline, CDR1 is WSHSY and CDR2 SAAADI. After removal of 7 bases from V and 2 bases from J, the junction contained 4 bases not matched to a gene. The CDR3 loop spans 14 amino acids. The CDR3 DNA is TGCGCCAGCACCGACAGGGGGCACAACTATGGCTACACCTTC. This sequence encodes CASTDRGHNYGYTF.

The V call is TRBV5-6, the J call TRBJ2-3; D unclear. Germline V lookup: CDR1 SGHDT, CDR2 YYEEEE. V gave up 0 bases and J gave up 0 bases, with 8 bases separating them. The CDR3 totals 15 residues. The CDR3 region is CASSLGLTSTDTQYF. The DNA of the CDR3 is TGTGCCAGCAGCTTGGGTCTTACTAGCACAGATACGCAGTATTTT.

The chain employs TRBV6-5 and TRBJ2-3, with TRBD1 identical over 7 bases. In germline, CDR1 is MNHEY, CDR2 SVGAGI. V lost 0 bases and J lost 6; bases outside the gene matches: 3. The CDR3 length is 14 residues. CDR3 in DNA: TGTGCCAGCAGTTACTCAGGGGGCAGGGATACGCAGTATTTT. This translates into CASSYSGGRDTQYF.

The chain joins TRBV5-1 to TRBJ2-2, with no clear D. The CDR3 runs 13 residues. Germline V CDR1 and CDR2: SGHRS, YFSETQ. Trimming pared 4 bases from V and 3 bases from J, leaving 7 bases between. CDR3 sequence: CASSQADTGELFF. Written as DNA, the CDR3 is TGCGCCAGCAGCCAGGCGGACACCGGGGAGCTGTTTTTT.

This chain joins TRBV18 and TRBJ2-5; D unclear. Trimming took 3 bases from V and 3 from J, leaving 11 bases between them. The length of the CDR3 is 14 residues. Per the germline V gene, CDR1 is KGHSH and CDR2 is LQKENI. CDR3 nucleotide sequence: TGTGCCAGCTCACCCCCAGATCCCAAAGAGACCCAGTACTTC. Translation gives CASSPPDPKETQYF.

CDR3 coding DNA: TGTGCCAGCAGCTTAGCTAACGCCTACGAGCAGTACTTC. It translates to CASSLANAYEQYF. The chain joins TRBV7-9 to TRBJ2-7, with D unresolved. V was cut by 0 bases and J by 2 bases, with 5 bases left in between. Germline CDR1 SEHNR, CDR2 FQNEAQ (reference sequence). This CDR3 spans 13 amino acids. The variable domain in full, with the rest retrieved from reference TRBV7-9 and TRBJ2-7, is DTGVSQNPRHKITKRGQNVTFRCDPISEHNRLYWYRQTLGQGPEFLTYFQNEAQLEKSRLLSDRFSAERPKGSFSTLEIQRTEQGDSAMYLCASSLANAYEQYFGPGTRLTVT.

This rearrangement joins TRBV27 to TRBJ2-1; the D gene is possibly TRBD1 (6 bases). The V end was cut by 6 bases, the J end by 6 bases, with 15 bases between. The germline gives CDR1 MNHEY, CDR2 SMNVEV (reference sequence). This CDR3 comprises 14 residues. CDR3 loop: CASRLQGSGNEQFF. In DNA form, the CDR3 reads TGTGCCAGCAGGCTACAGGGTTCGGGCAATGAGCAGTTCTTC.

The chain has TRBV11-2 and TRBJ2-7; D gene unclear. The CDR3 has 11 amino acids. The ends were cut back, 2 bases at V and 7 bases at J, with 6 bases in the middle. In germline, CDR1 is SGHAT, CDR2 FQNNGV. Here the CDR3 DNA reads TGTGCCAGCAGCTTAAGCTGGGAGCAGTACTTC. Translating it yields CASSLSWEQYF.

The chain is built from TRBV6-5 and TRBJ2-7; D gene ambiguous. The CDR3 totals 15 residues. V shed 5 bases and J shed 7 bases, with 21 bases lying between them. CDR1 and CDR2 (germline): MNHEY, SVGAGI. CDR3 nucleotide sequence: TGTGCCAGCAGTCGCCTGACGGAAGTGGTGCGGGAGCAGTACTTC. Its protein is CASSRLTEVVREQYF.

The rearrangement joins TRBV11-1 to TRBJ2-5; D gene ambiguous. V was clipped by 5 bases and J by 2 bases, with 9 bases between them. The CDR3 runs 13 residues. Germline-derived CDR1 and CDR2 are SGHAT and FQDESV (reference sequence). CDR3 sequence reads: CASSRHVQETQYF. The CDR3 DNA sequence: TGTGCCAGCAGCCGACACGTACAAGAGACCCAGTACTTC.

The chain has TRBV28 and TRBJ2-1; possible D gene TRBD2, 5 bases. Germline V lookup: CDR1 MDHEN, CDR2 SYDVKM. V lost 1 base to trimming and J lost 10 bases, with 8 bases between them. The CDR3 is 12 amino acids. The CDR3 here is CASSLLSGEQFF. The CDR3 DNA is TGTGCCAGCAGTTTATTATCGGGGGAGCAGTTCTTC.

V usage is TRBV19 and J usage is TRBJ2-7; TRBD2 aligns across 15 bases. V was pared by 4 bases and J by 5 bases, with 3 bases of the junction left unmatched. The CDR3 sequence is 15 residues long. Germline CDR1 reads LNHDA; CDR2 reads SQIVND (reference sequence). CDR3 DNA sequence: TGTGCCAGTAGTAGCCGGACTAGCGGGAGGGACGAGCAGTACTTC. This translates into CASSSRTSGRDEQYF.

The rearrangement joins TRBV28 to TRBJ2-7; D might be TRBD1 (6 bases). The V end was cut by 8 bases, the J end by 4 bases, with 21 bases between. CDR3 length: 15 amino acids. The V gene's germline CDR1 is MDHEN and CDR2 SYDVKM. This chain's CDR3 is CASAETATGTYEQYF. DNA for the CDR3: TGTGCCAGCGCCGAGACTGCGACAGGAACATACGAGCAGTACTTC.

The chain employs TRBV4-1 and TRBJ1-3; D call uncertain. The V and J ends lost 1 base and 0 bases respectively, with 10 bases between them. Germline assignment: CDR1 MGHRA and CDR2 YSYEKL. The CDR3 is 16 amino acids. The CDR3 nucleotides read TGCGCCAGCAGCCAAGTGCCGGCTGTCTCTGGAAACACCATATATTTT. This codes for CASSQVPAVSGNTIYF.

This chain links TRBV27 with TRBJ1-4; D ambiguous. Trimming shortened V by 0 bases and J by 5 bases, and 13 bases separated the two germline ends. Germline assignment: CDR1 MNHEY and CDR2 SMNVEV (reference sequence). The CDR3 runs 16 residues. CDR3: CASSLSRLPSNEKLFF. CDR3 DNA: TGTGCCAGCAGTTTATCCCGACTGCCCTCGAATGAAAAACTGTTTTTT.

The chain recombines TRBV5-1 with TRBJ2-2; 8 positions agree with TRBD2. The V and J ends lost 5 bases and 2 bases, in that order; junction bases with no gene match: 5. This CDR3 is built from 15 residues. Per the germline V gene, CDR1 is SGHRS and CDR2 is YFSETQ. Here the CDR3 DNA reads TGCGCCAGCAGATCCGGGACTAGTAACACCGGGGAGCTGTTTTTT. It is translated as CASRSGTSNTGELFF.

The chain carries TRBV2 and TRBJ1-1, with D uncertain. Trimming cost V 6 bases and J 4 bases, with 15 bases left between them. CDR3 length: 14 amino acids. The germline gives CDR1 SNHLY, CDR2 FYNNEI. CDR3 amino acids: CASRIGRPATEAFF. The CDR3 DNA is TGTGCCAGCAGGATCGGACGGCCGGCCACTGAAGCTTTCTTT.

The gene calls are TRBV19 and TRBJ2-6, with a possible D match to TRBD1 (5 bases). This CDR3 is built from 15 residues. V shed 7 bases and J shed 0 bases, with 10 bases lying between them. CDR1 and CDR2 (germline): LNHDA, SQIVND (reference sequence). The CDR3 loop reads CASKQANSGANVLTF. Here the CDR3 DNA reads TGTGCCAGTAAACAGGCCAACTCTGGGGCCAACGTCCTGACTTTC. The variable domain in full, completed from reference TRBV19 and TRBJ2-6, reads DGGITQSPKYLFRKEGQNVTLSCEQNLNHDAMYWYRQDPGQGLRLIYYSQIVNDFQKGDIAEGYSVSREKKESFPLTVTSAQKNPTAFYLCASKQANSGANVLTFGAGSRLTVL.

This clone was picked up many times. The chain joins TRBV15 to TRBJ2-7; 13 nucleotides align to TRBD2. There are 17 residues in the CDR3. Germline lookup yields CDR1 LNHNV and CDR2 YYDKDF (reference sequence). V dropped 2 bases and J dropped 2; count of bases not matched to a gene: 6. CDR3 coding DNA: TGTGCCACCAGCAGAAGCCGGACTAGCGGGAGTACCTACGAGCAGTACTTC. Amino acids: CATSRSRTSGSTYEQYF.

The rearrangement links TRBV28 to TRBJ1-1, with TRBD1 identical over 7 bases. From germline, CDR1 is MDHEN and CDR2 SYDVKM. The CDR3 consists of 19 residues. Losses at the gene ends were 5 bases for V and 0 bases for J; bases not matched to a gene: 18. The CDR3 nucleotides read TGTGCCAGCAGTCCCCCGCGACAGGGACGAACGGGGATGAACACTGAAGCTTTCTTT. The encoded protein is CASSPPRQGRTGMNTEAFF.

A few counts support this clone. The chain is built from TRBV28 and TRBJ1-5; 9 bases align to TRBD1. The germline V gene encodes CDR1 MDHEN and CDR2 SYDVKM. The CDR3 is 15 amino acids. V dropped 5 bases and J dropped 7; count of bases not matched to a gene: 9. The CDR3 DNA reads TGTGCCAGCAGTCCACTTACAGGGGGCGGGCAGCCCCAGCATTTT. This codes for CASSPLTGGGQPQHF.

The chain links TRBV5-1 to TRBJ1-2; 7 bases match TRBD1. The V and J ends lost 4 bases and 7 bases, in that order; junction bases with no gene match: 7. CDR1 SGHRS and CDR2 YFSETQ come from the germline V gene. This CDR3 contains 13 residues. The chain's CDR3 is CASSEDRAGGYTF. CDR3 DNA: TGCGCCAGCAGCGAAGACAGGGCAGGTGGCTACACCTTC.

The chain joins TRBV15 to TRBJ2-5; D is ambiguous. Trimming took off 1 base at V and 2 bases at J, with 8 bases between the two ends. The CDR3 has 14 residues. The germline gives CDR1 LNHNV, CDR2 YYDKDF (reference sequence). CDR3 in DNA: TGTGCCACCAGCAGAGTTCCACAACAAGAGACCCAGTACTTC. It codes for CATSRVPQQETQYF.

This clone was detected many times. The rearrangement joins TRBV29-1 to TRBJ2-2; perhaps D is TRBD1 or TRBD2 (5 bases each). The CDR3 is 14 residues long. CDR1 is SQVTM, CDR2 ANQGSEA, per germline. Between the trimmed V and J ends, which lost 0 bases and 3 bases, there was a span of 8 bases. The CDR3 nucleotides read TGCAGCGTTGAAGAAGGGACCCACACCGGGGAGCTGTTTTTT. Its translation is CSVEEGTHTGELFF.